The clone carrying this TCR beta chain was detected ten times or more. The target antigen is unknown. The sample comes from a study of CD8 T cells in ankylosing spondylitis. Study-level findings and limits: Reportedly, matched ankylosing spondylitis synovial fluid was significantly enriched for disease-linked clones. Typical of ankylosing spondylitis blood, it appeared, was a TCR beta motif of 7 or 8 highly homologous variants. Disease-associated clones were CD8+ and fairly uncommon in peripheral blood.

Researchers built TCR beta libraries using quantitative 5'-RACE with molecular barcodes. TCRdb reprocessed the 5' RACE reads with MiXCR, giving one entry per CDR3 protein. The top ten hold 2.5% to 3% of the sample, which has roughly 130,000 distinct CDR3 sequences, 12% to 15% seen once. This CDR3 spans 13 amino acids. Per germline, CDR1 LGHDT and CDR2 YNNKEL (reference sequence). Between the trimmed V and J ends, which lost 1 base and 7 bases, there was a span of 8 bases. The receptor was derived from a female donor with ankylosing spondylitis or in good health (not recorded which). The chain combines TRBV3-1 with TRBJ2-1, with D perhaps matching TRBD1 (6 bases). Specimen: blood, either unsorted or a sorted T cell fraction (not recorded which). CDR3 in DNA: TGTGCCAGCAGCCAAGGACAGGTGAATGAGCAGTTCTTC. It codes for CASSQGQVNEQFF.